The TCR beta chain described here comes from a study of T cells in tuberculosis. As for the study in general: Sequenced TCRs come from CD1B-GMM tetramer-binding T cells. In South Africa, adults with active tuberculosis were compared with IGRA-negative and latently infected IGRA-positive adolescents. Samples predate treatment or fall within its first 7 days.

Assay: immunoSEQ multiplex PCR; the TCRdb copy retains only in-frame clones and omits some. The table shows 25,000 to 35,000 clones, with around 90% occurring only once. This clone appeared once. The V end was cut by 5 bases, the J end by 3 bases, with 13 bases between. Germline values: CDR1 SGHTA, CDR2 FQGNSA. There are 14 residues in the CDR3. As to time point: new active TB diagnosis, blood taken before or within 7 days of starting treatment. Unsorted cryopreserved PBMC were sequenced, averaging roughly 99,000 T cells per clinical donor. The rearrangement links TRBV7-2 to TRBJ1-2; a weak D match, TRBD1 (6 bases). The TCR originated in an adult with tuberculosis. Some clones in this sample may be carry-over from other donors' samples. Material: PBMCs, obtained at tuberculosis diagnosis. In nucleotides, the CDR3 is TGTGCCAGCAGCCCGAGGACAGATCACTATGGCTACACCTTC. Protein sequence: CASSPRTDHYGYTF.